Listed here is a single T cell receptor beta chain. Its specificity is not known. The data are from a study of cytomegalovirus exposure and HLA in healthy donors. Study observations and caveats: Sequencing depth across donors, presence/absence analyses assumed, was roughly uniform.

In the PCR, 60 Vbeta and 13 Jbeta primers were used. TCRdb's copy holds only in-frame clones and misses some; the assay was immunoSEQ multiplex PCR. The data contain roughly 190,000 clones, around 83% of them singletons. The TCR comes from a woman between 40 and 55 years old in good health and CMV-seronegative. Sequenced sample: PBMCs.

The CDR3 DNA reads as TGTGCCAGCAGCTTAGGGGGCGTAGGAGACAATGAGCAGTTCTTC. Translation: CASSLGGVGDNEQFF. This chain connects TRBV11-2 to TRBJ2-1, with TRBD1 as a possible D gene (5 bases). In germline, CDR1 is SGHAT, CDR2 FQNNGV. The V gene lost 1 base and the J gene lost 5 bases, with 12 bases spanning the gap. The CDR3 is 15 amino acids.